This entry lists 28 T cell receptor beta chains sequenced from one sample in a study of blood T cell repertoires in COVID-19. The method was immunoSEQ multiplex PCR; TCRdb's version includes in-frame clones alone and lacks a portion of them. This sample carries a few hundred thousand clones, approximately 88% of them seen once, and the ten largest clones take around 9.6%. The sample was peripheral blood. All receptors come from a woman between 65 and 79 years old with COVID-19, enrolled during active disease.

There are a few counts of this clone. The V call is TRBV11-1, the J call TRBJ2-7; maybe TRBD2 (5 bases). Germline V gene sequence: CDR1 SGHAT, CDR2 FQDESV (reference sequence). The CDR3 has 14 amino acids. Trimming pared 1 base from V and 3 bases from J, leaving 10 bases between. The CDR3: CASSLVGRDYEQYF. DNA of the CDR3: TGTGCCAGCAGCTTAGTAGGCCGGGACTACGAGCAGTACTTC.

V usage is TRBV19 and J usage is TRBJ2-7; TRBD2 might be the D (6 bases). The germline V gene has CDR1 LNHDA and CDR2 SQIVND (reference sequence). Trimming left V 5 bases short and J 0 bases short, with 11 bases between. The CDR3 runs to 14 residues. CDR3 protein: CASSWGLASYEQYF. The CDR3 DNA reads as TGTGCCAGTAGTTGGGGACTGGCCTCCTACGAGCAGTACTTC.

The V and J genes are TRBV29-1 and TRBJ2-1; 10 bases are shared with TRBD2. Trimming cost V 6 bases and J 9 bases; bases outside gene matches: 11. There are 14 residues in the CDR3. From germline, CDR1 is SQVTM and CDR2 ANQGSEA. The CDR3 spells CSVQEAGGPSEQFF. The CDR3 nucleotides read TGCAGCGTCCAAGAAGCGGGAGGGCCGTCTGAGCAGTTCTTC.

The J gene is TRBJ2-1, the V gene TRBV7-2; a possible D gene is TRBD2 (6 bases). V shed 1 base and J shed 0 bases, with 7 bases lying between them. The CDR3 extends over 15 amino acids. Germline lookup yields CDR1 SGHTA and CDR2 FQGNSA. The CDR3 is CASSLERVSYNEQFF. For the CDR3, the DNA is TGTGCCAGCAGCTTAGAGCGGGTCTCCTACAATGAGCAGTTCTTC.

This clone was seen a few times. This chain connects TRBV19 to TRBJ1-2; D remains ambiguous. The CDR3 loop spans 12 amino acids. Germline values: CDR1 LNHDA, CDR2 SQIVND (reference sequence). V was cut by 3 bases and J by 10 bases, with 12 bases left in between. The CDR3 DNA reads TGTGCCAGTAGTATTGTTGAGGGAACCTACACCTTC. Its protein is CASSIVEGTYTF.

V gene TRBV18 combines with J gene TRBJ2-7; 7 bases agree with TRBD2. CDR1 and CDR2 from the germline V gene are KGHSH and LQKENI. This CDR3 is built from 14 residues. J gave up 6 bases and V 2 bases, and 7 bases lay outside the gene matches. This chain's CDR3 is CASSPGAGDPEQYF. The CDR3 nucleotides read TGTGCCAGCTCACCAGGGGCGGGAGATCCCGAGCAGTACTTC.

This chain uses TRBV6-5 with TRBJ2-7; 7 bases fit TRBD1. V gave up 6 bases and J gave up 3 bases; unmatched junction bases: 5. The CDR3 length is 13 residues. Germline assignment: CDR1 MNHEY and CDR2 SVGAGI. The CDR3, as DNA: TGTGCCAGCAGGAAAGGGACAGACTACGAGCAGTACTTC. It encodes CASRKGTDYEQYF.

The CDR3 DNA follows: TGTGCCAGCAGCTTTCAGGGTACCACTGAAGCTTTCTTT. Protein: CASSFQGTTEAFF. This chain connects TRBV5-6 to TRBJ1-1; D perhaps matches TRBD1 (5 bases). Trimming removed 2 bases from V and 4 bases from J, with 9 bases in between. Germline loops: CDR1 SGHDT, CDR2 YYEEEE. The length of the CDR3 is 13 residues.

This chain links TRBV19 with TRBJ2-1; 9 bases fit TRBD2. The CDR3 length is 15 residues. Trimming took 6 bases from V and 7 from J; bases not matched to a gene: 10. CDR1 and CDR2 (germline): LNHDA, SQIVND (reference sequence). The CDR3 DNA is TGTGCCAGTAGCCATAGCGGGAGTCCCCAAAATGAGCAGTTCTTC. It is translated as CASSHSGSPQNEQFF.

This chain links TRBV6-1 with TRBJ1-1, with a weak D call TRBD1 (6 bases). CDR1 is MNHNS, CDR2 SASEGT, per germline. The CDR3 contains 14 residues. Trimming removed 0 bases at V and 12 bases at J, with 17 bases between. This CDR3 reads CASSEATGRGLTFF. CDR3 sequence (DNA): TGTGCCAGCAGTGAAGCAACAGGGCGGGGGTTGACTTTCTTT.

The CDR3 nucleotides read TGTGCCAGCAGCCCCGGGGGGGGCGCGTATTCACCCCTCCACTTT. Protein product: CASSPGGGAYSPLHF. The chain employs TRBV5-6 and TRBJ1-6, with a possible D match to TRBD1 (6 bases). Trimming stripped 4 bases from V and 8 bases from J, with 16 bases between. Germline loops: CDR1 SGHDT, CDR2 YYEEEE. CDR3 length: 15 amino acids.

J is TRBJ1-3 and V is TRBV3-1 (or the pseudogene TRBV3-2); no definite D call. V lost 5 bases to trimming and J lost 0 bases, with 11 bases between them. CDR3 length: 15 amino acids. CDR1 is LGHDT and CDR2 is YNNKEL in the germline V gene (reference sequence). The CDR3 sequence: CASSFRGGSGNTIYF. CDR3 DNA sequence: TGTGCCAGCAGCTTCCGGGGAGGCTCTGGAAACACCATATATTTT.

Only one count was recorded for this clone. The chain employs TRBV9 and TRBJ2-2, with 8 bases fitting TRBD2. The length of the CDR3 is 16 residues. CDR1 is SGDLS and CDR2 is YYNGEE in the germline V gene. Germline trimming cut 2 bases from V and 4 bases from J; bases unmatched to any gene: 7. The CDR3 DNA follows: TGTGCCAGCAGCGTCCTCGGGGGGGCCCGCACCGGGGAGCTGTTTTTT. It translates to CASSVLGGARTGELFF.

This sequence joins TRBV7-2 and TRBJ2-1; no clear D. V was cut by 2 bases and J by 5 bases, with 10 bases left in between. Germline CDR1 reads SGHTA; CDR2 reads FQGNSA. The CDR3 extends over 14 amino acids. CDR3 in amino acids: CASSLSRTNNEQFF. The CDR3 DNA reads TGTGCCAGCAGCTTAAGTAGAACCAACAATGAGCAGTTCTTC.

V gene TRBV24-1 combines with J gene TRBJ2-1; no reliable D call. This CDR3 region has 13 residues. V was cut by 5 bases and J by 0 bases, with 4 bases left in between. Looked up from germline, CDR1 is KGHDR and CDR2 is SFDVKD. The chain's CDR3 is CATSGSSYNEQFF. The CDR3 region has the DNA TGTGCCACCAGTGGGAGCTCCTACAATGAGCAGTTCTTC.

The chain combines TRBV24-1 with TRBJ1-5; D is perhaps TRBD1 (5 bases). Germline V gene lookup returns CDR1 KGHDR and CDR2 SFDVKD. The CDR3 consists of 14 residues. Trimming took 7 bases from V and 5 from J, leaving 14 bases between them. The CDR3 DNA is TGTGCCACCAGCTCAGGGCGTTTGGATCAGCCCCAGCATTTT. The encoded protein is CATSSGRLDQPQHF.

The V and J genes are TRBV28 and TRBJ1-1, with D possibly matching TRBD1 (5 bases). This CDR3 spans 16 amino acids. In germline, CDR1 is MDHEN, CDR2 SYDVKM. V was clipped by 2 bases and J by 0 bases, with 13 bases between them. The CDR3 loop reads CASSLTSDTVNTEAFF. The DNA of the CDR3 is TGTGCCAGCAGTTTAACCTCGGACACCGTGAACACTGAAGCTTTCTTT.

The chain employs TRBV29-1 and TRBJ1-1; possible D gene TRBD1, 5 bases. Germline values: CDR1 SQVTM, CDR2 ANQGSEA. Trimming removed 5 bases from V and 8 bases from J, with 12 bases in between. The CDR3 sequence is 11 residues long. The CDR3 DNA follows: TGCAGCGTTTCAAGACAGTCAGAAGCTTTCTTT. Its protein product is CSVSRQSEAFF.

The V gene is TRBV4-1, the J gene TRBJ1-6; D is possibly TRBD1 (6 bases). V lost 1 base, J lost 9 bases, and 22 bases lay in between. CDR3 length: 18 amino acids. Germline assignment: CDR1 MGHRA and CDR2 YSYEKL. CDR3 nucleotides: TGCGCCAGCAGCCAAGTAGGTGGCAGGGGATTTTGGGGTTCACCCCTCCACTTT. Protein: CASSQVGGRGFWGSPLHF.

V gene TRBV6-5 combines with J gene TRBJ1-5; weak D call: TRBD1 (5 bases). V was clipped by 6 bases and J by 4 bases, with 13 bases between them. Looked up from germline, CDR1 is MNHEY and CDR2 is SVGAGI. The CDR3 length is 14 residues. As DNA, the CDR3 is TGTGCCAGCAGAAGCCCGGGACTAAATCAGCCCCAGCATTTT. This codes for CASRSPGLNQPQHF.

This clone occurred a few times. This sequence joins TRBV6-5 and TRBJ2-2, with D perhaps matching TRBD2 (5 bases). The CDR3 covers 13 residues. V gave up 7 bases and J gave up 5 bases, with 11 bases separating them. Germline CDR1 and CDR2: MNHEY and SVGAGI. This CDR3 reads CASTSGWTGELFF. CDR3 sequence (DNA): TGTGCCAGCACTTCGGGGTGGACCGGGGAGCTGTTTTTT.

The chain carries TRBV21-1 and TRBJ2-7; TRBD2 reflects the table's D call only, with no check against the DNA. TRBV21-1 is flagged as a pseudogene. The CDR3 runs 17 residues. The CDR3 bases are TGTGCCAGCAGCAAATGGCGTCCTAGCGGGAGGAACCACGAGCAGTACTTC. Translated: CASSKWRPSGRNHEQYF.

The table lists this clone with many counts. The chain joins TRBV28 to TRBJ1-2; 9 bases match TRBD1. The CDR3 has 15 amino acids. The junction had 12 bases not matched to a gene; V was cut back by 6 bases and J by 7 bases. CDR1 and CDR2 from the germline V gene are MDHEN and SYDVKM. This CDR3 reads CASSPGTGLGTGYTF. The CDR3 region has the DNA TGTGCCAGCAGCCCCGGGACAGGGCTTGGGACTGGCTACACCTTC.

This sequence joins TRBV19 and TRBJ2-5; 9 positions match TRBD2. The V gene's germline CDR1 is LNHDA and CDR2 SQIVND (reference sequence). The junction had 11 bases not matched to a gene; V was cut back by 5 bases and J by 7 bases. CDR3 size: 15 residues. CDR3 sequence reads: CASSPASGIAGTQYF. For the CDR3, the DNA is TGTGCCAGTAGTCCCGCTAGCGGGATAGCTGGGACCCAGTACTTC.

This chain connects TRBV9 to TRBJ2-2, with 9 bases aligning to TRBD1. This CDR3 comprises 19 residues. J gave up 5 bases and V 1 base, and 15 bases lay outside the gene matches. CDR1 and CDR2 (germline): SGDLS, YYNGEE. CDR3 in amino acids: CASSVTDRGYGSGTGELFF. The CDR3 DNA follows: TGTGCCAGCAGCGTAACGGACAGGGGTTATGGGTCGGGGACCGGGGAGCTGTTTTTT.

The chain combines TRBV6-2 or TRBV6-3 with TRBJ1-1; 8 nucleotides agree with TRBD1. The CDR3 sequence is 13 residues long. Germline CDR1 and CDR2: MNHEY and SVGEGT. After removal of 5 bases from V and 8 bases from J, the junction contained 7 bases not matched to a gene. The CDR3 sequence: CASSTGQANEAFF. The CDR3 DNA sequence: TGTGCCAGCAGTACGGGACAGGCAAACGAAGCTTTCTTT.

The chain has TRBV19 and TRBJ2-2; 7 bases line up with TRBD1. The CDR3 runs 17 residues. V lost 5 bases, J lost 4 bases, and 13 bases stayed unmatched. CDR1 and CDR2 from the germline V gene are LNHDA and SQIVND (reference sequence). The CDR3 DNA reads TGTGCCAGTAGTCAACTAAACAGGGGATCGGGCACCGGGGAGCTGTTTTTT. Protein: CASSQLNRGSGTGELFF.

This clone was picked up a small number of times. The CDR3 DNA reads TGTGCCAGCAGCCCAGCGGGACACACCACAGATACGCAGTATTTT. This encodes CASSPAGHTTDTQYF. V is TRBV7-9 and J is TRBJ2-3; a weak D match, TRBD2 (7 bases). With 5 bases removed from V and 2 bases from J, the gap between germline ends came to 14 bases. CDR3 length equals 15 residues. The germline V gene encodes CDR1 SEHNR and CDR2 FQNEAQ (reference sequence).